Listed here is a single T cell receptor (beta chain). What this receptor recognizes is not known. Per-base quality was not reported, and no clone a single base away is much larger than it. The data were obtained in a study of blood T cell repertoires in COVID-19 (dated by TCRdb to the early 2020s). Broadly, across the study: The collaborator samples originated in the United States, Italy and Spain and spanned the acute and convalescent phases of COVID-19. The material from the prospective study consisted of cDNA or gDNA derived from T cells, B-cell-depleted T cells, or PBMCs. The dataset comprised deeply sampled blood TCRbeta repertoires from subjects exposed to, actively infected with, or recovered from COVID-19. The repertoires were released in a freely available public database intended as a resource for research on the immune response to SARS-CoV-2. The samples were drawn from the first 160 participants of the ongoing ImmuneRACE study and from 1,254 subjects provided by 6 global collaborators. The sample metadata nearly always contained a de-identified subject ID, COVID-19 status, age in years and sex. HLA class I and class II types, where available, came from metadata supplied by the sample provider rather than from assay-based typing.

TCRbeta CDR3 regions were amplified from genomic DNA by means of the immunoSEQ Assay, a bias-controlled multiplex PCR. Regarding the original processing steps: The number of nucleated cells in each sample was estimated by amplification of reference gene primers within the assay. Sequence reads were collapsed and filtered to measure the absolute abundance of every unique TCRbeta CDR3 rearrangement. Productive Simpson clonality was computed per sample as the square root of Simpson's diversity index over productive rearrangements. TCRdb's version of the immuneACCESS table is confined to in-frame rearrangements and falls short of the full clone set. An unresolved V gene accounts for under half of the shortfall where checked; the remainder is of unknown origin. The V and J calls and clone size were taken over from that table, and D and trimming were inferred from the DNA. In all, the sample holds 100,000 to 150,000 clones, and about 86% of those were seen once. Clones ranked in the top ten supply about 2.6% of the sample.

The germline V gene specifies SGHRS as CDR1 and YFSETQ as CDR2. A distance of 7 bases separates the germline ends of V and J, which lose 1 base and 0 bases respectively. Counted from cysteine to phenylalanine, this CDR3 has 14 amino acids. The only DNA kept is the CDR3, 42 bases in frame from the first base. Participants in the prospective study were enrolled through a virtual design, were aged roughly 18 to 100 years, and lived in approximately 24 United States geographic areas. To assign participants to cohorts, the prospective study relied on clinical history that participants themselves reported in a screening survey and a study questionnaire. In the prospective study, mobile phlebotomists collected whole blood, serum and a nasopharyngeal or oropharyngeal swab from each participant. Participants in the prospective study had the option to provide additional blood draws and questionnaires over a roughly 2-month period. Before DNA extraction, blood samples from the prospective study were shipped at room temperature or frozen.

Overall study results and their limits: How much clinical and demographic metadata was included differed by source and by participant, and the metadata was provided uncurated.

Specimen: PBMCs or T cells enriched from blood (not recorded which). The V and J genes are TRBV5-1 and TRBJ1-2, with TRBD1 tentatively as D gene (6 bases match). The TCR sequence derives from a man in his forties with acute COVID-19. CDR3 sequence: CASSLTGTNYGYTF. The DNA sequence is TGCGCCAGCAGCTTGACAGGGACTAACTATGGCTACACCTTC.